This T cell receptor (beta chain) was sequenced in a study of T cell repertoires in cytomegalovirus infection. Across the whole study: Public TCR beta signatures indicated both CMV infection and matching HLA type.

As for this clonotype: Its antigen is not known.

General study findings and limits: Cumulative public TCR beta family frequency identified CMV carriers with the relevant HLA. What dominated the ex vivo response were HLA-C-restricted CMV-specific TCR beta clonotypes.

TCRdb analysed the reads with MiXCR anew, one entry per CDR3 protein. The repertoire holds about 320,000 distinct CDR3 sequences, with more than 8% as singletons. The germline V gene encodes CDR1 DFQATT and CDR2 SNEGSKA (reference sequence). This CDR3 region has 14 residues. Deletions cut 2 bases from V and 7 bases from J, with 18 bases between. The sample taken for sequencing was PBMCs. The TCR was taken from a human donor in good health (CMV status not recorded). Some clones in this sample may be carry-over from other donors' samples. The rearrangement uses TRBV20-1 and TRBJ2-7; D tentatively reads TRBD1 or TRBD2 (6 bases each). The CDR3 sequence is CSARSFGGLGEQYF. As DNA, the CDR3 is TGCAGTGCTAGATCCTTCGGGGGCTTGGGAGAGCAGTACTTC.